The TCR beta chain under discussion was sequenced for a study of early T cells in non-severe SARS-CoV-2 infection (dated by TCRdb to the early 2020s). In the study overall: Because TCR sequencing was done on bulk RNA from unsorted whole blood, the alpha and beta chains could not be paired. General study outcomes and caveats: VDJdb matching was skewed toward anti-spike CD8 responses and likely underestimated virus-specific expansions, missing private and CD4 specificities.

The CDR3 runs 14 residues from the cysteine to the phenylalanine. Only the CDR3 DNA stays, 42 bases, in frame from base 1. The germline V gene encodes CDR1 LGHNA and CDR2 YNFKEQ. V and J are truncated by 0 bases and 6 bases respectively, leaving an intervening sequence of 9 bases. The study was a case-control design nested within a healthcare worker cohort in London, UK, with weekly nasopharyngeal swab PCR tests and blood sampling. Between 23 and 31 March 2020, the week of the UK lockdown, healthcare workers were enrolled and then followed up weekly for as long as 16 weeks. This clonotype was found many times. The antigen it binds to is not known. Base qualities were left out, and no much larger clone turns up one base away. The library was produced with 5' RACE. The sequencer was a NextSeq 500. In the TCR library protocol, unique molecular identifiers were attached to individual cDNA molecules to correct for PCR bias and sequencing error. Both TCR alpha and beta chains were sequenced, and tight co-correlation was observed between alpha and beta sequence abundances in each sample. Per the authors' processing: V gene, J gene and CDR3 annotation of TCR sequences was performed with Decombinator V4. Expanded TCRs were defined as changing significantly between any two time points under a Poisson model with p below 0.0001. TCR abundances were normalised to the total number of TCRs sequenced in each sample and reported as counts per million. TRAV1-2 paired with TRAJ12, TRAJ20 or TRAJ33 defined MAIT TCRs, while TRAV10 paired with TRAJ18 defined iNKT TCRs. VDJdb, accessed 1 November 2021, was searched for CMV, EBV and SARS-CoV-2 annotated TCRs, with TCRs annotated for multiple antigens excluded. The public reads were quality trimmed at Q25 with fastp and then assembled into clones with MiXCR by TCRdb, keeping productive beta chains. Identical CDR3 protein sequences are pooled into one entry, listed with their most common genes and DNA. TCRdb's processing, not the authors' own work, is the source of the V and J calls. The sample table shows 35,000 to 40,000 distinct CDR3 sequences, and 3.9% are seen once. In total, the top ten clones hold over 8% of the sample.

This sequence was found in an adult who was a healthcare worker with PCR-confirmed SARS-CoV-2 infection or an uninfected control (not recorded which). Recombination joined TRBV4-2 with TRBJ2-1; TRBD1 might be the D gene, on 6 matching bases. Sequenced sample: whole blood. The CDR3 protein: CASSQEQGRNEQFF. The nucleotide sequence reads TGTGCCAGCAGCCAAGAGCAGGGGCGCAATGAGCAGTTCTTC.